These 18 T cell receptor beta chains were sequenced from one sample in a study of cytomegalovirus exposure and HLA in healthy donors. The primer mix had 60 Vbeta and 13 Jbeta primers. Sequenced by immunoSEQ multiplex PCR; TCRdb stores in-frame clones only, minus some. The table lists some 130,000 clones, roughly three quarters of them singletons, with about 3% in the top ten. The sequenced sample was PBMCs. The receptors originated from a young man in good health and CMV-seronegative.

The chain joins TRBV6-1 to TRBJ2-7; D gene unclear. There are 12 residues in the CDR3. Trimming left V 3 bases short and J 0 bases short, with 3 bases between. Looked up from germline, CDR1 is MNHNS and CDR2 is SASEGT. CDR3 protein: CASSDHSYEQYF. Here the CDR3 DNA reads TGTGCCAGCAGTGATCACTCCTACGAGCAGTACTTC.

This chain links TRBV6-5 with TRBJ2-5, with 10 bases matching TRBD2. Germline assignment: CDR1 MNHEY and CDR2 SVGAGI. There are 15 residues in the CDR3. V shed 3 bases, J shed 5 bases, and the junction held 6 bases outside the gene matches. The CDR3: CASSYGTSGTETQYF. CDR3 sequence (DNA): TGTGCCAGCAGTTATGGTACTAGCGGGACGGAGACCCAGTACTTC.

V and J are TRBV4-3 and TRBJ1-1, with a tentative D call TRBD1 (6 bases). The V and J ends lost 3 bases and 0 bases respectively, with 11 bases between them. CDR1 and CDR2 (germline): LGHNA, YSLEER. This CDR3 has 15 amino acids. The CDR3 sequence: CASSHWGGVNTEAFF. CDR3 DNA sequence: TGCGCCAGCAGCCACTGGGGGGGCGTGAACACTGAAGCTTTCTTT.

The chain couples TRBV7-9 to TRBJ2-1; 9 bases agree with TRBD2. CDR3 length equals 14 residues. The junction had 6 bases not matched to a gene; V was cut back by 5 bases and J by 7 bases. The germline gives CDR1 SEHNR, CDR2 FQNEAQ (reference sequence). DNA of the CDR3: TGTGCCAGCAGCCGCGAGACTAGCGGAAATGAGCAGTTCTTC. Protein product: CASSRETSGNEQFF.

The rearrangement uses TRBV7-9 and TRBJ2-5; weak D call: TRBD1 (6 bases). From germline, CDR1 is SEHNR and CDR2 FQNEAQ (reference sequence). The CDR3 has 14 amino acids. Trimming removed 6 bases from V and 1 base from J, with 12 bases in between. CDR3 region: CASRQTGLQETQYF. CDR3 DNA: TGTGCCAGCAGACAAACAGGGCTCCAAGAGACCCAGTACTTC. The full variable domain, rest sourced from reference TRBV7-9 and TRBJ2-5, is DTGVSQNPRHKITKRGQNVTFRCDPISEHNRLYWYRQTLGQGPEFLTYFQNEAQLEKSRLLSDRFSAERPKGSFSTLEIQRTEQGDSAMYLCASRQTGLQETQYFGPGTRLLVL.

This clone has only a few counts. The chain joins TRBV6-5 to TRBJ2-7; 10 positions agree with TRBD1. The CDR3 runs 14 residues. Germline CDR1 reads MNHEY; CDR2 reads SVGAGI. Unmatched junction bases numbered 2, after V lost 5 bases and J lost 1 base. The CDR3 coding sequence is TGTGCCAGCAGTCGGACAGGGGGATCCTACGAGCAGTACTTC. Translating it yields CASSRTGGSYEQYF.

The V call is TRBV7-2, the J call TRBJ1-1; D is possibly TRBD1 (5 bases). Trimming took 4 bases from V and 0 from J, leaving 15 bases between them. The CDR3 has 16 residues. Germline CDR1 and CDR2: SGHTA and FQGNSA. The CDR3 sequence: CASSSQGSLMNTEAFF. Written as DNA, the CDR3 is TGTGCCAGCAGCTCCCAGGGATCCCTAATGAACACTGAAGCTTTCTTT.

CDR3 nucleotides: TGCGCCAGCAGCTCCCAAGAGCGGGTTGAGCAGTTCTTC. Its translation: CASSSQERVEQFF. The V gene is TRBV5-1, the J gene TRBJ2-1; possible D gene TRBD2, 6 bases. This CDR3 comprises 13 residues. From germline, CDR1 is SGHRS and CDR2 YFSETQ. The V and J ends lost 3 bases and 9 bases respectively, with 13 bases between them.

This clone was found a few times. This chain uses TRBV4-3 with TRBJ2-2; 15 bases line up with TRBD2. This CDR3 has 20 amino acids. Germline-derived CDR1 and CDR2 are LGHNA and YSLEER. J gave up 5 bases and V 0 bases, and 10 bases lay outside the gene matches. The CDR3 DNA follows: TGCGCCAGCAGCCAAGATCTACCGGGACTAGCGGGAGGACGGACCGGGGAGCTGTTTTTT. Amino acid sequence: CASSQDLPGLAGGRTGELFF.

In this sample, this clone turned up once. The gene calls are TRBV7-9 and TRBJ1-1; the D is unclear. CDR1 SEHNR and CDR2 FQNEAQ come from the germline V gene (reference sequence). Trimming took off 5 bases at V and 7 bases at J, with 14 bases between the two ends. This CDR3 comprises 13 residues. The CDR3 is CASSLGQTSEAFF. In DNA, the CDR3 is TGTGCCAGCAGCCTCGGTCAAACTAGTGAAGCTTTCTTT.

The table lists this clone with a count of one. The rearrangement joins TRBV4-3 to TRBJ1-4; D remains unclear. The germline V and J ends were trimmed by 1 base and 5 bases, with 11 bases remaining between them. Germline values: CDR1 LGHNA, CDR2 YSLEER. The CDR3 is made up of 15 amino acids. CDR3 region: CASSQASVQNEKLFF. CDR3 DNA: TGCGCCAGCAGCCAAGCATCCGTGCAGAATGAAAAACTGTTTTTT.

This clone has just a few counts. The CDR3 coding sequence is TGTGCCAGCAGCTCCACTAGCGGGGGGGTCTACAATGAGCAGTTCTTC. Its translation is CASSSTSGGVYNEQFF. V is TRBV7-8 and J is TRBJ2-1, with 13 bases matching TRBD2. The trim removed 4 bases at V and 3 bases at J, leaving 3 bases unmatched. The germline CDR1 and CDR2 sequences are SGHVS and FQNEAQ. The CDR3 has 16 residues.

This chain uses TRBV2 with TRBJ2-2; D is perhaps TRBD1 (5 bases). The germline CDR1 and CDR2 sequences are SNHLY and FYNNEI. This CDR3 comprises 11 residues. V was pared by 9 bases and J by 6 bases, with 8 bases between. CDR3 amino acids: CARKGPGELFF. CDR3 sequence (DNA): TGTGCCAGAAAGGGGCCCGGGGAGCTGTTTTTT.

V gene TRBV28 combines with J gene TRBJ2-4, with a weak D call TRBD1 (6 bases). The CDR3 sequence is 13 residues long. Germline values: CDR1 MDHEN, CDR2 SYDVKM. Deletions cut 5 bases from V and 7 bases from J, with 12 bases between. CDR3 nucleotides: TGTGCCAGCAGTGCCGGGACATTGAACATTCAGTACTTC. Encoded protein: CASSAGTLNIQYF.

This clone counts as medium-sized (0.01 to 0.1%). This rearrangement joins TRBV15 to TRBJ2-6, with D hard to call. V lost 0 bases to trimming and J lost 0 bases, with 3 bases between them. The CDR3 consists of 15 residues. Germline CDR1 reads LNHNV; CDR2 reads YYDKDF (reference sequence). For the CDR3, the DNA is TGTGCCACCAGCAGAGACGGCTCTGGGGCCAACGTCCTGACTTTC. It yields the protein CATSRDGSGANVLTF.

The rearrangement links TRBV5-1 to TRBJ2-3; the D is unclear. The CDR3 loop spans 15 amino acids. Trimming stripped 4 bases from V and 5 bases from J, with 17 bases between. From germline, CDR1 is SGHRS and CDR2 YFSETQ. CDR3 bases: TGCGCCAGCAGCCTCCTTAGCAATGGTTTAGATACGCAGTATTTT. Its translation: CASSLLSNGLDTQYF.

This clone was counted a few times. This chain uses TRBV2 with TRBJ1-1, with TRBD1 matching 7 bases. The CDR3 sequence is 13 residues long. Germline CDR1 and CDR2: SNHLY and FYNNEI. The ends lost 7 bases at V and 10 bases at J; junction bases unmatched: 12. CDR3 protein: CASNPDRVSSAFF. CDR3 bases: TGTGCCAGCAACCCAGACAGGGTTTCGTCAGCTTTCTTT.

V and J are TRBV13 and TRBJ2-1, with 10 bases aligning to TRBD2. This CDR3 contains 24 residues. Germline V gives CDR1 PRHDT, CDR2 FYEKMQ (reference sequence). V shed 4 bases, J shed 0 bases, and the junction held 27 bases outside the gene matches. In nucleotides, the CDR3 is TGTGCCAGCAGCTCAAGGGGGGACTCTCACGGACTAGCGGAAGTCATGAGCTCCTACAATGAGCAGTTCTTC. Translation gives CASSSRGDSHGLAEVMSSYNEQFF.